The clone carrying this T cell receptor beta chain was detected a few times. Profiling relied on immunoSEQ multiplex PCR, and the TCRdb table lists in-frame clones only, not all of them. Of 48,000 or so clones listed, approximately 70% are singletons. The sample is drawn from a study of STAT5B mutations in CD4+ large granular lymphocyte leukemia. The V gene lost 0 bases and the J gene lost 4 bases, with 7 bases spanning the gap. Germline V CDR1 and CDR2: LGHNA, YNFKEQ. This CDR3 region has 14 residues. The sequenced material came from CD4+ T cells from blood buffy coats. The chain uses TRBV4-2 and TRBJ1-5; no clear D gene. The TCR was taken from a human donor in good health. The CDR3: CASSQDIGNQPQHF. DNA for the CDR3: TGTGCCAGCAGCCAAGATATAGGGAATCAGCCCCAGCATTTT.